This is a list of T cell receptor beta chains from one sample in a study of cytomegalovirus exposure and HLA in healthy donors. Profiling relied on immunoSEQ multiplex PCR, and the TCRdb table lists in-frame clones only, not all of them. The table shows 130,000 to 150,000 clones, with around four fifths occurring only once. Input material: PBMCs. The source is a man aged 25 to 45 in good health and CMV-seronegative. The conserved cysteine and the conserved F or W are not part of the CDR3 here.

TRBJ2-7	TRBV14	ASSQDVGRGSSYEQY
TRBJ2-2	TRBV28	ASSEGLAITGELF
TRBJ2-3	TRBV27	ASSLVAGVTDTQY
.	TRBV5-1	ASSLASGSFNEQY
TRBJ2-5	TRBV2	ASSEVEKLQETQY
TRBJ2-1	TRBV6-4	ASSGTSGRGNEQF
TRBJ2-1	TRBV5-4	ASSLGPPGSYNEQF
TRBJ1-5	TRBV28	ASRSTGVGQPQH
TRBJ1-1	TRBV5-1	ASSPGGRTEAF
TRBJ2-3	TRBV12-5	ASGLVRGDTQY
TRBJ2-2	TRBV7-3	ASSLGGATGELF
TRBJ1-1	TRBV7-2	ASSLNRGLPPEAF
TRBJ2-7	TRBV9	ASSAQGFAYEQY
TRBJ1-4	TRBV27	ASSPWGLANEKLF
TRBJ2-5	TRBV4-2	ASSQRGQEETQY
TRBJ2-1	TRBV4-1	ASSQVAGRPSSYNEQF
TRBJ1-1	TRBV15	ATGSRQGSGRAF
TRBJ2-1	TRBV19	ASKETSGIYNEQF
TRBJ1-2	TRBV28	ASSLPQVSGYT